A selection of T cell receptor beta chains follows, all from one sample in a study of T-cell reconstitution after alpha-beta-depleted transplantation in children. Each CDR3 protein is one row after TCRdb ran MiXCR on the PCR reads. This table holds about 580,000 distinct CDR3 sequences, 27% found once. The sample in question was PBMCs, obtained before TCRalphabeta/CD19-depleted stem cell transplant. The receptors derive from a boy younger than two with Wiskott-Aldrich syndrome, due to receive a stem cell transplant. Both conserved end residues are part of each CDR3. D genes are given only for firm matches. Size is stated for part of the rows, as once, few or many counts, or as a class when the clone is expanded.

length	size	V	D	J	DNA	CDR3
15	.	TRBV6-2/TRBV6-3	TRBD2	TRBJ2-7	TGTGCCAGCAGTTACGGGCGGGAGAGCTCCTACGAGCAGTACTTC	CASSYGRESSYEQYF
15	.	TRBV20-1	TRBD1	TRBJ2-1	TGCAGTGCTCTCCCGGGGACAGATAGTTACAATGAGCAGTTCTTC	CSALPGTDSYNEQFF
16	.	TRBV5-1	TRBD1	TRBJ1-2	TGCGCCAGCAGCCTACCCGGACAGGAGATTAACTATGGCTACACCTTC	CASSLPGQEINYGYTF
12	.	TRBV20-1	TRBD2	TRBJ2-7	TGCAGTGCTGCCGGGAGGGTCCACGAGCAGTACTTC	CSAAGRVHEQYF
15	.	TRBV28	.	TRBJ2-7	TGTGCCAGCAGTCCCCCCGGGACACGGACCTACGAGCAGTACTTC	CASSPPGTRTYEQYF
12	.	TRBV20-1	.	TRBJ2-5	TGCAGTGCTAGAGTGAGCCCGGAGACCCAGTACTTC	CSARVSPETQYF
15	.	TRBV20-1	TRBD1	TRBJ2-7	TGCAGTGCTAGAGTGTGGGGACAGGGGGTGGACGAGCAGTACTTC	CSARVWGQGVDEQYF
16	few	TRBV10-3	TRBD2	TRBJ2-3	TGTGCCATCGCCAGGCTCCTAGCGGCCAGCACAGATACGCAGTATTTT	CAIARLLAASTDTQYF
15	few	TRBV12-3/TRBV12-4	TRBD2	TRBJ2-7	TGTGCCAGCAGTTTTGTAGCGGGGCTATCCTACGAGCAGTACTTC	CASSFVAGLSYEQYF
12	few	TRBV11-2	TRBD1	TRBJ1-1	TGTGCCAGCAGATTGGGACAGGGGAAAGCTTTCTTT	CASRLGQGKAFF
14	few	TRBV5-1	TRBD2	TRBJ2-2	TGCGCCAGCAGCTCGGGAGGCGACACCGGGGAGCTGTTTTTT	CASSSGGDTGELFF
14	few	TRBV5-1	.	TRBJ2-7	TGCGCCAGCAGCTTGGAAAGGGCCCGCTACGAGCAGTACTTC	CASSLERARYEQYF
16	once	TRBV5-6	TRBD2	TRBJ2-3	TGTGCCAGCAGCTTCTTCCCGGGACTAGTCCCAGATACGCAGTATTTT	CASSFFPGLVPDTQYF
15	few	TRBV5-1	.	TRBJ2-3	TGCGCCAGCAGCTCCGGGCCCCAGCACCCAGATACGCAGTATTTT	CASSSGPQHPDTQYF
16	.	TRBV27	.	TRBJ2-3	TGTGCCAGCAGTTTCACCAGCCACGCTAGCACAGATACGCAGTATTTT	CASSFTSHASTDTQYF
15	.	TRBV5-1	.	TRBJ2-3	TGCGCCAGCAGCTTGGGGCCCAAGGCGACAGATACGCAGTATTTT	CASSLGPKATDTQYF
17	.	TRBV4-2	TRBD2	TRBJ2-3	TGTGCCAGCAGCCAAGGCACTAGCGGGAGGGTCACAGATACGCAGTATTTT	CASSQGTSGRVTDTQYF
15	.	TRBV15	.	TRBJ2-1	TGTGCCACCAGCAGAGAACTTATACGTAGAGATGAGCAGTTCTTC	CATSRELIRRDEQFF
16	.	TRBV19	TRBD2	TRBJ2-1	TGTGCCAGTAGTATACGGGGAGCGGGAGTAGGCAATGAGCAGTTCTTC	CASSIRGAGVGNEQFF
14	few	TRBV5-1	.	TRBJ1-1	TGCGCCAGCAGCCTCGAACAGGGTATGCCATGGGCTTTCTTT	CASSLEQGMPWAFF
17	.	TRBV2	TRBD1	TRBJ1-5	TGTGCCAGCAGCGCGGGACAGGGGGCGTGGGGCAATCAGCCCCAGCATTTT	CASSAGQGAWGNQPQHF
14	.	TRBV9	TRBD1	TRBJ1-1	TGTGCCAGCAGCGGGGGACAGGGCTCCACTGAAGCTTTCTTT	CASSGGQGSTEAFF
15	many	TRBV20-1	.	TRBJ2-7	TGCAGTGCTCGGACCCCCCTAGCGTTCTCCTACGAGCAGTACTTC	CSARTPLAFSYEQYF
14	.	TRBV5-1	.	TRBJ2-1	TGCGCCAGCAGAAACAGGGGGCTAGCGGGACCCAAGTTCTTC	CASRNRGLAGPKFF
13	few	TRBV6-5	TRBD2	TRBJ2-1	TGTGCCAGTGGGAGGGCCTCCTACAATGAGCAGTTCTTC	CASGRASYNEQFF
13	.	TRBV5-1	TRBD1	TRBJ2-4	TGCGCCAGCAGCTTGAGGACAGGGGACATTCAGTACTTC	CASSLRTGDIQYF
13	many	TRBV5-1	.	TRBJ2-3	TGCGCCAGCAGCTCTGGAGGCGCGGATACGCAGTATTTT	CASSSGGADTQYF
15	.	TRBV19	TRBD2	TRBJ2-1	TGTGCCAGTAGGCAGCTAGCGGGACAAATCAATGAGCAGTTCTTC	CASRQLAGQINEQFF
16	.	TRBV5-1	TRBD2	TRBJ2-1	TGCGCCAGCAGCCCCACCCCGGGACTAGCGGGTAATGAGCAGTTCTTC	CASSPTPGLAGNEQFF
13	few	TRBV29-1	TRBD2	TRBJ2-1	TGCAGCGCAGCGGGGTTAAATTACAATGAGCAGTTCTTC	CSAAGLNYNEQFF
14	few	TRBV20-1	TRBD2	TRBJ2-1	TGCAGTACCTATAGCGGGAGGGTTCGGGATGAGCAGTTCTTC	CSTYSGRVRDEQFF
16	few	TRBV19	.	TRBJ1-4	TGTGCCAGTAGTATATCACCGGGGGCCGCCATGGAAAAACTGTTTTTT	CASSISPGAAMEKLFF
16	.	TRBV7-9	.	TRBJ2-7	TGTGCCAGCAGCTCGCTAGGTAGCGGCACATCCTACGAGCAGTACTTC	CASSSLGSGTSYEQYF
14	.	TRBV3-1	.	TRBJ2-1	TGTGCCAGCAGCCAAGCGGGAGCAGCTAATGAGCAGTTCTTC	CASSQAGAANEQFF
16	.	TRBV7-9	TRBD2	TRBJ2-1	TGTGCCAGCAGCCATCCCGGGACTAGCGGGTGGAATGAGCAGTTCTTC	CASSHPGTSGWNEQFF
16	.	TRBV3-1	TRBD2	TRBJ2-7	TGTGCCAGCAGCCAACCGGGACTAGCGGGAGCGGCCGAGCAGTACTTC	CASSQPGLAGAAEQYF
15	.	TRBV20-1	.	TRBJ2-2	TGCAGTGCCGCAAAGGGCACGACGAACACCGGGGAGCTGTTTTTT	CSAAKGTTNTGELFF
13	many	TRBV5-1	.	TRBJ2-1	TGCGCCAGCAGGACGGGCTTTATCAATGAGCAGTTCTTC	CASRTGFINEQFF
16	.	TRBV20-1	TRBD2	TRBJ2-3	TGCAGTGCGGACGGGTTTGGACTAGCGGGATTAGATACGCAGTATTTT	CSADGFGLAGLDTQYF
15	.	TRBV5-1	TRBD2	TRBJ2-3	TGCGCCAGCAGCTTGAGACTAGCGGAGACAGATACGCAGTATTTT	CASSLRLAETDTQYF
15	.	TRBV28	.	TRBJ2-1	TGTGCCAGCAGTTTCAGGGAGGCGTATCGCAATGAGCAGTTCTTC	CASSFREAYRNEQFF
14	few	TRBV3-1	.	TRBJ2-4	TGTGCCAGCAGCCCATCTAGTCCCCTCGGCATTCAGTACTTC	CASSPSSPLGIQYF
11	few	TRBV20-1	.	TRBJ1-2	TGCAGTGCTAGAGTAGGGAGCGGCTACACCTTC	CSARVGSGYTF
16	.	TRBV25-1	.	TRBJ2-2	TGTGCCAGCACCTTAAGCGGTCCGCACAACACCGGGGAGCTGTTTTTT	CASTLSGPHNTGELFF
14	few	TRBV10-3	.	TRBJ2-2	TGTGCCATCAGTGCGGGGCAGGGGACCGGGGAGCTGTTTTTT	CAISAGQGTGELFF
13	.	TRBV20-1	TRBD1	TRBJ1-1	TGCAGTGCTCTACAGGGGACGAACACTGAAGCTTTCTTT	CSALQGTNTEAFF
16	.	TRBV20-1	.	TRBJ1-5	TGCAGTGCTAGAGATTTTAGTGGACACGCCGGGCAGCCCCAGCATTTT	CSARDFSGHAGQPQHF
14	few	TRBV28	TRBD2	TRBJ2-7	TGTGCCAGCAGGGGACTAGCGGGCACCTACGAGCAGTACTTC	CASRGLAGTYEQYF
19	few	TRBV4-1	.	TRBJ2-7	TGCGCCAGCAGCCAACAAAGCCCACACTCCGGGACCGGGATCCACGAGCAGTACTTC	CASSQQSPHSGTGIHEQYF
12	.	TRBV6-6	.	TRBJ2-3	TGTGCCAGCAGGTCGACGACAGATACGCAGTATTTT	CASRSTTDTQYF
15	few	TRBV10-2	.	TRBJ2-7	TGCGCCAGCCGTCGGACGGAGAAGAGCTCCTACGAGCAGTACTTC	CASRRTEKSSYEQYF
15	few	TRBV27	TRBD1	TRBJ2-1	TGTGCCAGCAGACAGACAGGGGGCGGGTACAATGAGCAGTTCTTC	CASRQTGGGYNEQFF
16	.	TRBV6-5	.	TRBJ1-2	TGTGCCAGCAGTTACCAGGCGGATACCCGGATCTATGGCTACACCTTC	CASSYQADTRIYGYTF
14	few	TRBV28	.	TRBJ2-3	TGTGCCAGCAGCCCTGGAGCTGGGACTCCAACGCAGTATTTT	CASSPGAGTPTQYF